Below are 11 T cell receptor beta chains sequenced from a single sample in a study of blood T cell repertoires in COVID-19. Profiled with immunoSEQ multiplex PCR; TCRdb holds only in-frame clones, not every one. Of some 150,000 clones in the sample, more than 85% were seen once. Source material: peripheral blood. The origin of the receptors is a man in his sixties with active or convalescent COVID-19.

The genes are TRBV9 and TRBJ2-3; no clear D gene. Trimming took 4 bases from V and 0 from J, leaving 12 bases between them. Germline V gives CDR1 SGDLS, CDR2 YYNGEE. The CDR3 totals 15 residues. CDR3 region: CASSLRGLSTDTQYF. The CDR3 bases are TGTGCCAGCAGCCTAAGAGGCCTTAGCACAGATACGCAGTATTTT.

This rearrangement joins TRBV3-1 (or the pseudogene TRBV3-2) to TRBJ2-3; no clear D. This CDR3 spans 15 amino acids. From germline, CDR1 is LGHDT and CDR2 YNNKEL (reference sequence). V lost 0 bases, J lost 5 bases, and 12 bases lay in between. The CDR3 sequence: CASSQDRARVDTQYF. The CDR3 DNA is TGTGCCAGCAGCCAAGACCGAGCCCGTGTAGATACGCAGTATTTT.

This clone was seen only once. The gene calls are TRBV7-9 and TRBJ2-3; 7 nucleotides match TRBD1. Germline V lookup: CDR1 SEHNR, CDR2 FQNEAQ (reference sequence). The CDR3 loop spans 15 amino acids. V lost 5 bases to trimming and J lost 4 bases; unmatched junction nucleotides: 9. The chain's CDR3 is CASSPRQGFADTQYF. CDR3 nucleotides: TGTGCCAGCAGCCCACGACAGGGTTTCGCAGATACGCAGTATTTT.

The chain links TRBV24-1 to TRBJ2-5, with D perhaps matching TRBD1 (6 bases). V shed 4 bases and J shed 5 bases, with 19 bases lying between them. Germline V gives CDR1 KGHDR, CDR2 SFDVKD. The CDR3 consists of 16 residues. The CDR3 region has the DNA TGTGCCACCAGTGACTCAAAGACAGGCAGTGGGGAGACCCAGTACTTC. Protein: CATSDSKTGSGETQYF.

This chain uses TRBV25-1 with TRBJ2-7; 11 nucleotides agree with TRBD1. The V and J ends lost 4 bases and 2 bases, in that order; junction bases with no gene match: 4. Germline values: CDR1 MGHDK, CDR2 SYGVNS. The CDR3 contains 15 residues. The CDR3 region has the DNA TGTGCCAGCAGTGCACCGGGACAGGGGGCCTACGAGCAGTACTTC. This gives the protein CASSAPGQGAYEQYF.

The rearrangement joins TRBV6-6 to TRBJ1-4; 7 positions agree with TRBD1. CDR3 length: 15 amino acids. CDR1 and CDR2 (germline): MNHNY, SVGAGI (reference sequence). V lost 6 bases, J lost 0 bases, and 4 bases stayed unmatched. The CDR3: CASRPQGATNEKLFF. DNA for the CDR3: TGTGCCAGCAGACCCCAGGGGGCAACTAATGAAAAACTGTTTTTT.

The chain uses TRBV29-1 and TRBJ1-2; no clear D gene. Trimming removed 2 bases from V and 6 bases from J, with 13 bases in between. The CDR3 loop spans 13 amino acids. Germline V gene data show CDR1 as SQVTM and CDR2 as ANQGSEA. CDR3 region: CSVERPQRDGYTF. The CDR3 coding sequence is TGCAGCGTTGAAAGGCCTCAGCGGGATGGCTACACCTTC.

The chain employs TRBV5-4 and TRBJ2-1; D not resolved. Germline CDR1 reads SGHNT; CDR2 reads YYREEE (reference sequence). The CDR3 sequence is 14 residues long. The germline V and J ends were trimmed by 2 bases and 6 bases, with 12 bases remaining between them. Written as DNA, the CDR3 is TGTGCCAGCAGCTTCCCAGTCGCTTTCAATGAGCAGTTCTTC. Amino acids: CASSFPVAFNEQFF.

The CDR3 here is CASSITDTQYF. In DNA form, the CDR3 reads TGTGCCAGCAGCATAACAGATACGCAGTATTTT. This rearrangement joins TRBV7-8 to TRBJ2-3, with unresolved D. Germline V gene lookup returns CDR1 SGHVS and CDR2 FQNEAQ. With 5 bases removed from V and 3 bases from J, the gap between germline ends came to 3 bases. CDR3 size: 11 residues.

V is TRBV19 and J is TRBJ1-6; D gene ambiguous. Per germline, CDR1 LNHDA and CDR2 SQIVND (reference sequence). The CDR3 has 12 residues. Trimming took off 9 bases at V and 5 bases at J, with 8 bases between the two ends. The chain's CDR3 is CASGLDNSPLHF. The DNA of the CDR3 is TGTGCCAGCGGACTGGATAATTCACCCCTCCACTTT.

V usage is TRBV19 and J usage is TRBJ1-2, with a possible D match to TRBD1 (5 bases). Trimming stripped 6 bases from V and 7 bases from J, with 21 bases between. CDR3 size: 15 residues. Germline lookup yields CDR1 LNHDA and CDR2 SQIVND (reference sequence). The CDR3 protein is CASSHQQQETAGYTF. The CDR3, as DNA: TGTGCCAGTAGCCACCAGCAACAGGAAACTGCTGGCTACACCTTC. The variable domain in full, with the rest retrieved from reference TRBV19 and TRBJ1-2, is DGGITQSPKYLFRKEGQNVTLSCEQNLNHDAMYWYRQDPGQGLRLIYYSQIVNDFQKGDIAEGYSVSREKKESFPLTVTSAQKNPTAFYLCASSHQQQETAGYTFGSGTRLTVV.